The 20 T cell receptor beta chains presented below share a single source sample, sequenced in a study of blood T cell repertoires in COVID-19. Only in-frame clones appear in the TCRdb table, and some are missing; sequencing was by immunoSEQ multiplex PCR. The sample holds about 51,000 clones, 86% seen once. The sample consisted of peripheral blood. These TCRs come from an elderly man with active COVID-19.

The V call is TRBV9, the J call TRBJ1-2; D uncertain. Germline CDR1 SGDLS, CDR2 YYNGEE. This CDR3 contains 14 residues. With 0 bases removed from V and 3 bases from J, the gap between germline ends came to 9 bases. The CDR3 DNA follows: TGTGCCAGCAGCGTAGACGGTACGGACTATGGCTACACCTTC. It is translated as CASSVDGTDYGYTF. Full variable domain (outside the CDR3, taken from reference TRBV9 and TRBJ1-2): DSGVTQTPKHLITATGQRVTLRCSPRSGDLSVYWYQQSLDQGLQFLIQYYNGEERAKGNILERFSAQQFPDLHSELNLSSLELGDSALYFCASSVDGTDYGYTFGSGTRLTVV.

CDR3 amino acids: CASSQHIFLGTGGEKLFF. DNA of the CDR3: TGTGCCAGCAGTCAACATATCTTCCTCGGGACAGGGGGAGAAAAACTGTTTTTT. V gene TRBV2 combines with J gene TRBJ1-4; 11 nucleotides line up with TRBD1. Germline V gene sequence: CDR1 SNHLY, CDR2 FYNNEI. The V gene end was trimmed by 5 bases and the J gene end by 8 bases; junction bases not matched to a gene: 16. This CDR3 has 18 residues.

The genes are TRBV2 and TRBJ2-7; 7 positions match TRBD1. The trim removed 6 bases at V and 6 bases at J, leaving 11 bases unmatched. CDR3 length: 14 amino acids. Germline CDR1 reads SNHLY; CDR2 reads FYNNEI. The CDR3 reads CASRQGGQGREQYF. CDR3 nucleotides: TGTGCCAGCAGACAAGGGGGCCAGGGACGCGAGCAGTACTTC.

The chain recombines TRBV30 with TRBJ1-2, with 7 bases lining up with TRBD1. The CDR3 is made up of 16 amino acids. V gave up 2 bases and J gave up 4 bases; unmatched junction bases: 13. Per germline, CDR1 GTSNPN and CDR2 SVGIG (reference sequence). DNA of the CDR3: TGTGCCTGGAGTCCCTTCCTCGGACAGGTACTCTATGGCTACACCTTC. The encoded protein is CAWSPFLGQVLYGYTF.

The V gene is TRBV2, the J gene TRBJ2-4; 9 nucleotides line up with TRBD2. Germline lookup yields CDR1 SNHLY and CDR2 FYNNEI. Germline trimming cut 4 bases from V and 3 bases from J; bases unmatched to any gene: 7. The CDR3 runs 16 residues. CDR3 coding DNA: TGTGCCAGCAGTGGTAGCGGGAGCGCCGGCAAAAACATTCAGTACTTC. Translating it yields CASSGSGSAGKNIQYF.

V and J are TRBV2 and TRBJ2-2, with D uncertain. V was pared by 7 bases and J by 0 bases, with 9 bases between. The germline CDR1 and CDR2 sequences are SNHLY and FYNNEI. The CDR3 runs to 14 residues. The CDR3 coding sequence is TGTGCCAGCACCATACTTACGAACACCGGGGAGCTGTTTTTT. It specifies CASTILTNTGELFF.

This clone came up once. The CDR3 nucleotides read TGTGCCACCAGTGACAAAAGGAGGACAGGGGTCTACGAGCAGTACTTC. Amino acid sequence: CATSDKRRTGVYEQYF. V is TRBV24-1 and J is TRBJ2-7, with 9 bases fitting TRBD1. There are 16 residues in the CDR3. CDR1 and CDR2 (germline): KGHDR, SFDVKD. The ends lost 4 bases at V and 3 bases at J; junction bases unmatched: 9.

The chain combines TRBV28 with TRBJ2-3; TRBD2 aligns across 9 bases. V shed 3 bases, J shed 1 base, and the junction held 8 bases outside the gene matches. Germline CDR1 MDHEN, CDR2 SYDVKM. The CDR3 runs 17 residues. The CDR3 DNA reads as TGTGCCAGCAGTTTTATAGGGCTAGCGGGACGCACAGATACGCAGTATTTT. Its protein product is CASSFIGLAGRTDTQYF.

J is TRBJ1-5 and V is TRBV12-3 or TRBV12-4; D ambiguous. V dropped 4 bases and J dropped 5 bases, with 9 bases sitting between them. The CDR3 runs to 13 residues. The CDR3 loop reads CASSSTLHQPQHF. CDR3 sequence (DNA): TGTGCCAGCAGTTCCACTCTCCATCAGCCCCAGCATTTT.

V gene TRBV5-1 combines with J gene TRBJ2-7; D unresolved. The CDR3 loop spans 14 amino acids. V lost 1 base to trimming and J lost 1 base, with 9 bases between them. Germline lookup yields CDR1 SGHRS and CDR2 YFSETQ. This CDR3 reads CASSLRGGSYEQYF. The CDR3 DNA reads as TGCGCCAGCAGCTTGAGAGGCGGATCCTACGAGCAGTACTTC.

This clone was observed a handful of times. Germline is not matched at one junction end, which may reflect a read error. The CDR3 bases are TGCAGTGCTAGCGGCCGAGGGCCCATCCACTTC. Protein: CSASGRGPIHF. This chain joins TRBV20-1 and TRBJ2-5, with a weak D call TRBD2 (5 bases). Per germline, CDR1 DFQATT and CDR2 SNEGSKA (reference sequence). The CDR3 is 11 residues long.

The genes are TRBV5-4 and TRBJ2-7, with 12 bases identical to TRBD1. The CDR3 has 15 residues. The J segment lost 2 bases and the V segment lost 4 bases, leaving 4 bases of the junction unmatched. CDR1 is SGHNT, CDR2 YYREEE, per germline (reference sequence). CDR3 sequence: CASSRDRGLAYEQYF. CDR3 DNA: TGTGCCAGCAGCAGGGACAGGGGGCTCGCCTACGAGCAGTACTTC. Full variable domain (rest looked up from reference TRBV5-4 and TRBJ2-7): ETGVTQSPTHLIKTRGQQVTLRCSSQSGHNTVSWYQQALGQGPQFIFQYYREEENGRGNFPPRFSGLQFPNYSSELNVNALELDDSALYLCASSRDRGLAYEQYFGPGTRLTVT.

The CDR3 DNA reads TGTGCCAGCTCACCAATCACGGGGCCAGGGGAAACAGATACGCAGTATTTT. This codes for CASSPITGPGETDTQYF. The J gene is TRBJ2-3, the V gene TRBV18, with D possibly matching TRBD1 (6 bases). In germline, CDR1 is KGHSH, CDR2 LQKENI. This CDR3 has 17 amino acids. The V end was cut by 2 bases, the J end by 3 bases, with 18 bases between.

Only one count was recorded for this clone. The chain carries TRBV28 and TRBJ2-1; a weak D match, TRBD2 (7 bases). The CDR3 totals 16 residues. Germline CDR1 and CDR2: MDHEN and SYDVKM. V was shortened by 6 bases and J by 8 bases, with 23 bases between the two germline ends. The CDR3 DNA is TGTGCCAGCAGCCAAATCCCGACTAGGGGGGGGGATGAGCAGTTCTTC. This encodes CASSQIPTRGGDEQFF.

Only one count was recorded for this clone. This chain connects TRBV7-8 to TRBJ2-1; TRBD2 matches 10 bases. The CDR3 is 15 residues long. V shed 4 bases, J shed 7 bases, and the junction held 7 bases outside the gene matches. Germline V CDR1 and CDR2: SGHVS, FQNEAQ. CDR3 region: CASSSLAGAENEQFF. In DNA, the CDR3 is TGTGCCAGCAGCTCTCTAGCGGGAGCTGAAAATGAGCAGTTCTTC.

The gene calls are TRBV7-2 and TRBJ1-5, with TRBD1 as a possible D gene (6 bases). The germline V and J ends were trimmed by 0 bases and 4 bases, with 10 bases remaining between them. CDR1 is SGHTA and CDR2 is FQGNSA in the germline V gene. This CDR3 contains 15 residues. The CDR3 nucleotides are TGTGCCAGCAGCTTAGCAGGACAGAGGAATCAGCCCCAGCATTTT. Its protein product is CASSLAGQRNQPQHF.

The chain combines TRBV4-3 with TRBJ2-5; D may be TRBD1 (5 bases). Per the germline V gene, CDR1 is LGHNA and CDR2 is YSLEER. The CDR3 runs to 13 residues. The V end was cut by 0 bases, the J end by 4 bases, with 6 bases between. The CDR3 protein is CASSQDRGETQYF. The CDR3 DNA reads TGCGCCAGCAGCCAAGATAGGGGAGAGACCCAGTACTTC.

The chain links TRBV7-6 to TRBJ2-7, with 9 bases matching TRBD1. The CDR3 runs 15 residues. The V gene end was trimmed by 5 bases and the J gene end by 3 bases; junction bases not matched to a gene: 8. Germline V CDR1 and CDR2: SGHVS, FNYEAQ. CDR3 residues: CASSRGPGQGYEQYF. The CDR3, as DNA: TGTGCCAGCAGCCGGGGTCCGGGACAGGGCTACGAGCAGTACTTC.

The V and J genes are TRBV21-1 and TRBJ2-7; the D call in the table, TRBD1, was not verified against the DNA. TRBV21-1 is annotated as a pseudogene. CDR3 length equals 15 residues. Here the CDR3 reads CASSLQGAVPYEQYF. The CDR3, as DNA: TGTGCCAGCAGCCTACAGGGGGCGGTTCCCTACGAGCAGTACTTC.

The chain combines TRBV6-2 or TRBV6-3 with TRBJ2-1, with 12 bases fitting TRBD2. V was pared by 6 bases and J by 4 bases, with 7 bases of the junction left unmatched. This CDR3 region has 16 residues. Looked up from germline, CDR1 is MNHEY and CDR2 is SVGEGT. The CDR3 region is CASSPGGTSGYNEQFF. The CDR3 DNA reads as TGTGCCAGCAGCCCCGGCGGGACTAGCGGGTACAATGAGCAGTTCTTC.